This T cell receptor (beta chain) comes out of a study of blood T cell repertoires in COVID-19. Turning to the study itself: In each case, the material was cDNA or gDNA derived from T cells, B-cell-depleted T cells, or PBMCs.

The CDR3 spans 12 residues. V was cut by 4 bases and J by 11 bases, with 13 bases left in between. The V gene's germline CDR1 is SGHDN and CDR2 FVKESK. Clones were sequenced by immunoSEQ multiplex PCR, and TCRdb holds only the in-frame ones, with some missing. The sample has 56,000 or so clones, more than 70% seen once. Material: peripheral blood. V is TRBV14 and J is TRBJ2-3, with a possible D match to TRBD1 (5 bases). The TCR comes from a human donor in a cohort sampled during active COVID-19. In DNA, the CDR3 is TGTGCCAGCAGCCCAAGGGGTTTTAAGCAGTATTTT. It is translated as CASSPRGFKQYF.